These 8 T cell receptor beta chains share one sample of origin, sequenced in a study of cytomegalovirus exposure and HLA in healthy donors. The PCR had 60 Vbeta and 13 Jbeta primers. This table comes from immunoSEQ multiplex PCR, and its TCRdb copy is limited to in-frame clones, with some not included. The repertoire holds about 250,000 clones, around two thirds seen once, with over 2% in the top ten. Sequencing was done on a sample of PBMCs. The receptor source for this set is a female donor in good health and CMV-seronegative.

The CDR3 is CASSLGPGGDYGYTF. CDR3 nucleotide sequence: TGTGCCAGCAGCTTAGGGCCAGGGGGCGACTATGGCTACACCTTC. The chain has TRBV11-3 and TRBJ1-2, with 8 positions matching TRBD1. This CDR3 is 15 amino acids long. Germline assignment: CDR1 SGHNT and CDR2 YENEEA. V lost 1 base, J lost 3 bases, and 4 bases stayed unmatched.

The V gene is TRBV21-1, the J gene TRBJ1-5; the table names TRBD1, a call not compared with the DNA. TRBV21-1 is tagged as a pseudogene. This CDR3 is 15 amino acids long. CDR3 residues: CASSKDPGMNQPQHF. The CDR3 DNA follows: TGTGCCAGCAGCAAAGACCCAGGGATGAATCAGCCCCAGCATTTT.

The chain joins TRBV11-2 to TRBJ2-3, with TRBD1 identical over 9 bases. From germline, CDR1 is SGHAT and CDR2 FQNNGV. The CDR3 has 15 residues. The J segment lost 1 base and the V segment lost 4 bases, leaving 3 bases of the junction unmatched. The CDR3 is CASSSDRGGTDTQYF. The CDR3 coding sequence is TGTGCCAGCAGCTCGGACAGGGGCGGCACAGATACGCAGTATTTT.

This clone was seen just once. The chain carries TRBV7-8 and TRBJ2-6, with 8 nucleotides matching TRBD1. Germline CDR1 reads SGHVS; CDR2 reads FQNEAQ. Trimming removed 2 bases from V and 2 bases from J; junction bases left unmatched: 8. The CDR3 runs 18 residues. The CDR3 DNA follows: TGTGCCAGCAGCTTACCAGGACAGGGAACTGCTGGGGCCAACGTCCTGACTTTC. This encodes CASSLPGQGTAGANVLTF.

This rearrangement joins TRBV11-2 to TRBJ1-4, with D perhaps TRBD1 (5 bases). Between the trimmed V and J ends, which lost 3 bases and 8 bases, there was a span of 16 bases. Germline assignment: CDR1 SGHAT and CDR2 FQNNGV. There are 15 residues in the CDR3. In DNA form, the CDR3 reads TGTGCCAGCAGCTTCCAGGGAAAGGCGGGGGAAAAACTGTTTTTT. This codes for CASSFQGKAGEKLFF.

In nucleotides, the CDR3 is TGTGCCAGCAGCTTGCGAAGGGTGGTTAGTAGGGGACTCTACAATGAGCAGTTCTTC. Its translation is CASSLRRVVSRGLYNEQFF. This chain uses TRBV5-6 with TRBJ2-1; possible D gene TRBD2, 6 bases. The ends were cut back, 1 base at V and 3 bases at J, with 23 bases in the middle. The CDR3 totals 19 residues. CDR1 is SGHDT and CDR2 is YYEEEE in the germline V gene.

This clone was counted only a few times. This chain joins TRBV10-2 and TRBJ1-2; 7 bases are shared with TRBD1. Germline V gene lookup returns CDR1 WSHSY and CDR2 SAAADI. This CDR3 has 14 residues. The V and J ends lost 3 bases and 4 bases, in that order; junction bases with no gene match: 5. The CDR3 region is CASSESRGAYGYTF. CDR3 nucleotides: TGCGCCAGCAGTGAAAGCAGGGGGGCCTATGGCTACACCTTC.

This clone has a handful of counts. CDR3 protein: CASSSRVPVYEQYF. CDR3 sequence (DNA): TGTGCCAGCAGCTCCAGGGTGCCAGTCTACGAGCAGTACTTC. This chain links TRBV7-9 with TRBJ2-7, with a tentative D call TRBD1 (5 bases). CDR3 size: 14 residues. Germline V CDR1 and CDR2: SEHNR, FQNEAQ (reference sequence). V was clipped by 4 bases and J by 3 bases, with 13 bases between them.